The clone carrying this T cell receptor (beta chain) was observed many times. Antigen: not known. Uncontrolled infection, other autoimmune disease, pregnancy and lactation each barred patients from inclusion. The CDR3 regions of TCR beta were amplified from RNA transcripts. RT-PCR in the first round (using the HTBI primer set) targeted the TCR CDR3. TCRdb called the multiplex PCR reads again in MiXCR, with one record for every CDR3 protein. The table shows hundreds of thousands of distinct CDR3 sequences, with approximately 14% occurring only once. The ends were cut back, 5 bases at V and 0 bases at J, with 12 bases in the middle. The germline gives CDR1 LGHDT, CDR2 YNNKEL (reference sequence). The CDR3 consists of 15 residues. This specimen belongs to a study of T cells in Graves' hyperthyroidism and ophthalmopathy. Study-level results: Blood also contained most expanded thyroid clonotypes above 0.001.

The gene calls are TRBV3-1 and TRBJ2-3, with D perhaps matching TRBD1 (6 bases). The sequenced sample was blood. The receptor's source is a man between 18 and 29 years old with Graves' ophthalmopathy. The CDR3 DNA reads TGTGCCAGCAGCGGGAGAGGACAGAGCACAGATACGCAGTATTTT. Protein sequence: CASSGRGQSTDTQYF.